A single sample gave rise to the 25 T cell receptor beta chains below, sequenced in a study of T cell changes during pregnancy in multiple sclerosis (dated by TCRdb to between 2018 and 2021). The library was produced with the immunoSEQ multiplex PCR assay. As stored in TCRdb, this immuneACCESS dataset retains in-frame rearrangements with V and J assigned. A fraction of the clones does not appear; measured against another copy, unresolved V genes explain less than half of the discrepancy, and the remainder lacks a known reason. The sample profile shows almost 95,000 clones; roughly 90% of them were found once. The ten largest clones take up 1.5% of the sample. The sample consisted of peripheral blood, taken in the first trimester of pregnancy. These receptors were obtained from a female donor with multiple sclerosis, enrolled in a pregnancy study.

CDR3 loop: CASSYRRAMEAFF. The CDR3 bases are TGTGCCAGCAGTTACAGAAGAGCGATGGAAGCTTTCTTT. The rearrangement joins TRBV6-5 to TRBJ1-1; D uncertain. This CDR3 region has 13 residues. Germline V CDR1 and CDR2: MNHEY, SVGAGI. V lost 2 bases and J lost 8, with 12 bases in between.

V and J are TRBV18 and TRBJ2-7; TRBD2 might be the D (5 bases). The CDR3 consists of 13 residues. The germline gives CDR1 KGHSH, CDR2 LQKENI. Trimming left V 3 bases short and J 7 bases short, with 13 bases between. The CDR3 sequence: CASSPTPEGEQYF. CDR3 nucleotides: TGTGCCAGCTCACCTACTCCCGAGGGTGAGCAGTACTTC.

The chain employs TRBV10-1 and TRBJ1-1; D is unresolved. CDR1 WNHNN and CDR2 SYGVQD come from the germline V gene (reference sequence). The CDR3 has 13 residues. The germline V and J ends were trimmed by 0 bases and 1 base, with 3 bases remaining between them. The CDR3 coding sequence is TGCGCCAGCAGTGAGTCGGCGAACACTGAAGCTTTCTTT. Its protein is CASSESANTEAFF.

The chain links TRBV6-4 to TRBJ2-1; 9 positions agree with TRBD2. This CDR3 comprises 15 residues. Germline trimming cut 2 bases from V and 4 bases from J; bases unmatched to any gene: 3. Germline-derived CDR1 and CDR2 are MRHNA and SNTAGT. CDR3 sequence: CASSDGTSIYNEQFF. CDR3 DNA: TGTGCCAGCAGTGACGGGACTAGCATTTACAATGAGCAGTTCTTC.

The genes are TRBV6-4 and TRBJ1-1; possibly TRBD1 for D (5 bases). The CDR3 sequence is 14 residues long. Between the trimmed V and J ends, which lost 0 bases and 4 bases, there was a span of 9 bases. The germline V gene has CDR1 MRHNA and CDR2 SNTAGT. The CDR3 reads CASSDSGGTTEAFF. In DNA, the CDR3 is TGTGCCAGCAGTGACTCGGGAGGGACCACTGAAGCTTTCTTT.

J is TRBJ1-1 and V is TRBV6-1; no reliable D call. V lost 2 bases to trimming and J lost 3 bases, with 10 bases between them. Germline V CDR1 and CDR2: MNHNS, SASEGT. There are 14 residues in the CDR3. CDR3 protein: CASSEPTEHTEAFF. In DNA, the CDR3 is TGTGCCAGCAGTGAACCCACCGAGCACACTGAAGCTTTCTTT.

This clone was seen a single time. The CDR3 sequence is CASSQGVQGGDEQFF. As DNA, the CDR3 is TGCGCCAGCAGCCAAGGAGTCCAAGGGGGCGATGAGCAGTTCTTC. The V gene is TRBV4-3, the J gene TRBJ2-1, with 7 nucleotides matching TRBD1. The length of the CDR3 is 15 residues. The V gene's germline CDR1 is LGHNA and CDR2 YSLEER. After removal of 1 base from V and 8 bases from J, the junction contained 8 bases not matched to a gene.

The V gene is TRBV5-1, the J gene TRBJ2-1, with 7 bases matching TRBD2. The CDR3 runs 13 residues. The germline V gene has CDR1 SGHRS and CDR2 YFSETQ. J lost 5 bases, V lost 2 bases, and 1 base had no gene match. The CDR3 region is CASSLTSDNEQFF. The CDR3 coding sequence is TGCGCCAGCAGCTTAACTAGCGACAATGAGCAGTTCTTC.

The chain is built from TRBV11-2 and TRBJ2-3, with D possibly TRBD1 on 6 matching bases. Trimming took 3 bases from V and 0 from J, leaving 13 bases between them. CDR1 is SGHAT, CDR2 FQNNGV, per germline. The CDR3 is 16 amino acids. In DNA form, the CDR3 reads TGTGCCAGCAGCTTGAGGGGGAAGGCTAGCACAGATACGCAGTATTTT. The encoded protein is CASSLRGKASTDTQYF.

V is TRBV5-4 and J is TRBJ2-7; the D gene is possibly TRBD2 (7 bases). This CDR3 region has 17 residues. V dropped 2 bases and J dropped 1 base, with 19 bases sitting between them. Germline CDR1 is SGHNT and CDR2 is YYREEE (reference sequence). The CDR3 region is CASSLRGGGPLSYEQYF. The CDR3 DNA reads TGTGCCAGCAGCTTACGAGGGGGGGGTCCACTTTCCTACGAGCAGTACTTC.

The chain employs TRBV7-9 and TRBJ2-1; a weak D match, TRBD1 (6 bases). The CDR3 is 15 amino acids. V was trimmed by 1 base and J by 2 bases, leaving 9 bases between them. Per the germline V gene, CDR1 is SEHNR and CDR2 is FQNEAQ (reference sequence). The CDR3 coding sequence is TGTGCCAGCAGCTTAGGACAGGCACCCTACAATGAGCAGTTCTTC. Its translation: CASSLGQAPYNEQFF.

This clone was observed a handful of times. The junction shows a germline mismatch at one end, possibly a read error. The CDR3 reads CASSDSGLPYNEQFF. CDR3 DNA: TGTGCCAGCAGTGACTCGGGACTACCCTACAATGAGCAGTTCTTC. This rearrangement joins TRBV6-6 to TRBJ2-1, with TRBD2 identical over 7 bases. CDR1 and CDR2 (germline): MNHNY, SVGAGI (reference sequence). CDR3 length: 15 amino acids.

This clone was counted a few times. CDR3 sequence (DNA): TGTGCCAGTAGTATACTGGACCAGGGGATAAATAGCAATCAGCCCCAGCATTTT. Its translation: CASSILDQGINSNQPQHF. The chain recombines TRBV19 with TRBJ1-5, with D perhaps matching TRBD1 (6 bases). The V and J ends lost 2 bases and 0 bases respectively, with 17 bases between them. The CDR3 loop spans 18 amino acids. Germline V gene lookup returns CDR1 LNHDA and CDR2 SQIVND (reference sequence). Combining the CDR3 with reference TRBV19 and TRBJ1-5 gives the whole variable domain DGGITQSPKYLFRKEGQNVTLSCEQNLNHDAMYWYRQDPGQGLRLIYYSQIVNDFQKGDIAEGYSVSREKKESFPLTVTSAQKNPTAFYLCASSILDQGINSNQPQHFGDGTRLSIL.

The chain employs TRBV7-9 and TRBJ2-1; a possible D gene is TRBD2 (5 bases). There are 13 residues in the CDR3. CDR1 and CDR2 (germline): SEHNR, FQNEAQ (reference sequence). With 5 bases removed from V and 7 bases from J, the gap between germline ends came to 12 bases. The CDR3 is CASSTDYYNEQFF. As DNA, the CDR3 is TGTGCCAGCAGCACCGACTACTATAATGAGCAGTTCTTC.

V usage is TRBV15 and J usage is TRBJ1-5, with 8 bases aligning to TRBD1. This CDR3 spans 17 amino acids. V lost 0 bases, J lost 6 bases, and 10 bases stayed unmatched. The germline V gene encodes CDR1 LNHNV and CDR2 YYDKDF (reference sequence). Here the CDR3 reads CATSRDNSQGVAQPQHF. In DNA, the CDR3 is TGTGCCACCAGCAGAGATAACTCACAGGGGGTCGCTCAGCCCCAGCATTTT. Complete variable domain (other parts from reference TRBV15 and TRBJ1-5): DAMVIQNPRYQVTQFGKPVTLSCSQTLNHNVMYWYQQKSSQAPKLLFHYYDKDFNNEADTPDNFQSRRPNTSFCFLDIRSPGLGDTAMYLCATSRDNSQGVAQPQHFGDGTRLSIL.

This clone has just a few counts. The rearrangement links TRBV11-3 to TRBJ2-5, with D unresolved. CDR3 size: 13 residues. The V gene lost 3 bases and the J gene lost 0 bases, with 5 bases spanning the gap. The germline gives CDR1 SGHNT, CDR2 YENEEA. CDR3 in DNA: TGTGCCAGCAGCTTGACATACCAAGAGACCCAGTACTTC. It codes for CASSLTYQETQYF.

For this clone: Germline is not matched at one junction end, which may reflect a read error. The chain's CDR3 is CASSFPDDRVVVNHGYTF. The CDR3 bases are TGTGCCAGCAGCTTCCCAGACGACAGGGTCGTTGTTAACCATGGCTACACCTTC. The chain is built from TRBV7-9 and TRBJ1-2, with TRBD1 matching 7 bases. The germline CDR1 and CDR2 sequences are SEHNR and FQNEAQ (reference sequence). The CDR3 contains 18 residues.

The chain carries TRBV6-6 and TRBJ2-7; 7 bases are shared with TRBD1. The length of the CDR3 is 13 residues. Unmatched junction bases numbered 5, after V lost 6 bases and J lost 3 bases. Germline CDR1 and CDR2: MNHNY and SVGAGI (reference sequence). In DNA form, the CDR3 reads TGTGCCAGCAGAAGGGGACAGTTCTACGAGCAGTACTTC. Residues: CASRRGQFYEQYF.

This clone appeared once. The V gene is TRBV5-4, the J gene TRBJ2-5; no clear D. The CDR3 has 15 residues. The V gene lost 0 bases and the J gene lost 4 bases, with 13 bases spanning the gap. The germline V gene has CDR1 SGHNT and CDR2 YYREEE (reference sequence). CDR3 in amino acids: CASSLGTAARETQYF. CDR3 nucleotide sequence: TGTGCCAGCAGCTTGGGTACGGCGGCCCGAGAGACCCAGTACTTC.

The V and J genes are TRBV7-6 and TRBJ1-5, with 8 nucleotides matching TRBD1. Germline V gene data show CDR1 as SGHVS and CDR2 as FNYEAQ. The CDR3 loop spans 14 amino acids. J was trimmed by 4 bases and V by 1 base; bases with no gene match: 0. The CDR3 protein is CASSLGTGNQPQHF. The CDR3 bases are TGTGCCAGCAGCTTAGGGACAGGGAATCAGCCCCAGCATTTT.

The J gene is TRBJ1-2, the V gene TRBV7-8, with 9 bases matching TRBD1. V shed 4 bases and J 1 base; nucleotides not matched to a gene: 13. The CDR3 runs 18 residues. Germline V gene sequence: CDR1 SGHVS, CDR2 FQNEAQ. As DNA, the CDR3 is TGTGCCAGCAGCTCCCCCTTACCCGGGACAGGGATTAACTATGGCTACACCTTC. As protein: CASSSPLPGTGINYGYTF.

The chain is built from TRBV28 and TRBJ1-1, with D maybe TRBD1 (5 bases). V was trimmed by 6 bases and J by 5 bases, leaving 7 bases between them. Germline CDR1 and CDR2: MDHEN and SYDVKM. The CDR3 is 11 amino acids. The CDR3 protein is CASRGGTEAFF. The DNA for the CDR3 is TGTGCCAGCAGGGGGGGGACTGAAGCTTTCTTT.

V gene TRBV7-8 combines with J gene TRBJ2-1; 14 nucleotides line up with TRBD2. Per germline, CDR1 SGHVS and CDR2 FQNEAQ. Trimming took 5 bases from V and 7 from J; bases not matched to a gene: 7. The CDR3 is 16 residues long. The CDR3 DNA reads TGTGCCAGCAGCCGAGGACTAGCGGGAGGTTATAATGAGCAGTTCTTC. Its translation: CASSRGLAGGYNEQFF.

The rearrangement joins TRBV21-1 to TRBJ2-1; no check of the table's D call, TRBD2, against the DNA was made. TRBV21-1 is a pseudogene. CDR3 length: 17 amino acids. The CDR3 DNA reads TGTGCCAGCAGCAAACCTCCAGGACGGGACTCCTACAATGAGCAGTTCTTC. This sequence encodes CASSKPPGRDSYNEQFF.

The rearrangement uses TRBV4-1 and TRBJ1-2; weak D call: TRBD1 (5 bases). CDR1 MGHRA and CDR2 YSYEKL come from the germline V gene. Between the trimmed V and J ends, which lost 3 bases and 0 bases, there was a span of 11 bases. This CDR3 spans 15 amino acids. The CDR3 reads CASSHDSGANYGYTF. Written as DNA, the CDR3 is TGCGCCAGCAGCCACGACAGTGGAGCTAACTATGGCTACACCTTC.